This T cell receptor beta chain was found in a study of regulatory T cells in long-lasting Graves disease. This CDR3 region has 15 residues. Germline V gene data show CDR1 as DFQATT and CDR2 as SNEGSKA (reference sequence). V lost 5 bases and J lost 1; bases outside the gene matches: 8. Sequencing libraries for TCR beta were prepared with iRepertoire HTBI primers and Arm-PCR of CDR3 regions. TCRdb recomputed calls from the multiplex PCR reads with MiXCR, one row per CDR3 protein. The sample includes 550,000 to 600,000 distinct CDR3 sequences, more than 15% of them seen just once. This clonotype was picked up many times. Time point defined: newly diagnosed GD, antithyroid drugs for less than 3 months. PBMC RNA served as the TCR library source. These same records also appear under a second study, on T cells in Graves' hyperthyroidism and ophthalmopathy. From that report: Uncontrolled infection, other autoimmune disease, pregnancy or lactation led to exclusion. For the diagnoses, clinical symptoms, serum thyroxine and TRAb, thyroid ultrasound and orbital computed tomography were used. Also found in blood were most expanded thyroid clonotypes above 0.001.

The receptor's source is a young man with Graves disease. Sequencing used peripheral blood mononuclear cells (PBMCs), obtained at new diagnosis, from a patient treated with antithyroid drugs. V usage is TRBV20-1 and J usage is TRBJ2-7; 10 bases agree with TRBD2. In DNA, the CDR3 is TGCAGTGCTGGTCGAACTAGCGGGGTTTCCTACGAGCAGTACTTC. It translates to CSAGRTSGVSYEQYF.